Reported below is one TCR beta chain. What it recognizes is unknown. The sample belongs to a study of shared clonotypes between healthy human individuals. Study-level findings and limits: The sharing of 5% to 6.5% of naive CD4 clonotypes was seen across a few donors. Only blood was sampled, and tissue TCR repertoires likely differ from blood ones.

Assay execution proceeded at the deep level. Here immunoSEQ multiplex PCR was the method, and the copy in TCRdb shows in-frame clones only, minus some. The repertoire holds 2 million to 2.5 million clones, 90% to 95% seen once, with roughly 0.36% in the top ten. Germline V gene data show CDR1 as SGHRS and CDR2 as YFSETQ. This CDR3 comprises 16 residues. Trimming removed 3 bases from V and 5 bases from J; junction bases left unmatched: 10. Donors comprised healthy HIV-negative adults lacking recent acute infections or vaccinations. The chain combines TRBV5-1 with TRBJ2-1, with 8 nucleotides matching TRBD2. The receptor was derived from a man aged 18 to 30 in good health. Some clones in this sample may be carry-over from other donors' samples. Source material: naive CD4+ T cells from PBMCs. Documented subset: CD45RA+ positively selected. Here the CDR3 reads CASSYLAGQGDNEQFF. The CDR3 nucleotides are TGCGCCAGCAGCTACTTAGCGGGACAAGGAGACAATGAGCAGTTCTTC.